The subject of this entry is one T cell receptor (beta chain). The sample belongs to a study of T cell changes during pregnancy in multiple sclerosis. Assay used: immunoSEQ multiplex PCR; TCRdb lists only in-frame clones, some missing. The sample comprises tens of thousands of clones, about 95% of which are singletons, and around 2.5% rests with the top ten. This sequence originates from a female donor with multiple sclerosis, enrolled in a pregnancy study. The sequencing used peripheral blood, collected in the third trimester of pregnancy.

CDR3: CASSPQGIPEAFF. CDR3 DNA sequence: TGTGCCAGCAGCCCCCAGGGGATCCCTGAAGCTTTCTTT. The V call is TRBV7-3, the J call TRBJ1-1; TRBD1 might be the D (6 bases). The CDR3 covers 13 residues. Trimming pared 5 bases from V and 6 bases from J, leaving 13 bases between. The germline V gene has CDR1 SGHTA and CDR2 FQGTGA.